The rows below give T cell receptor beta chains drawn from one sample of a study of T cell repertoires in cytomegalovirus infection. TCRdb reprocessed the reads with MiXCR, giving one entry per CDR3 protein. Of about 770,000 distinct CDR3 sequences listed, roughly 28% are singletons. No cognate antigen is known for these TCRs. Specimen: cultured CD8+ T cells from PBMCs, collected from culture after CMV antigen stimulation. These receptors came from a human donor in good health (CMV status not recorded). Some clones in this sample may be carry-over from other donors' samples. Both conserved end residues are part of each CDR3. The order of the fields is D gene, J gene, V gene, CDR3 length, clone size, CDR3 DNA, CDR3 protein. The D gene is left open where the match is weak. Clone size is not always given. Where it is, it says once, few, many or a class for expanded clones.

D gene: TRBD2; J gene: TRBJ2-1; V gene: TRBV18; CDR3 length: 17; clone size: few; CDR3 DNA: TGTGCCAGCTCACCGGGGTCCCAGGGAGGGGATTACAATGAGCAGTTCTTC; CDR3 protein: CASSPGSQGGDYNEQFF
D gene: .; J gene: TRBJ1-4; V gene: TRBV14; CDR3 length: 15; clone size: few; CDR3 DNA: TGTGCCAGCAGCCAATTGGCGGGACTTAATGAAAAACTGTTTTTT; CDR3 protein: CASSQLAGLNEKLFF
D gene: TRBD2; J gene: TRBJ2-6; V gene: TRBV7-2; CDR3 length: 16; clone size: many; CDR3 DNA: TGTGCCAGCAGCTTTAGCGGGGGGGCCGGGGCCAACGTCCTGACTTTC; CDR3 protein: CASSFSGGAGANVLTF
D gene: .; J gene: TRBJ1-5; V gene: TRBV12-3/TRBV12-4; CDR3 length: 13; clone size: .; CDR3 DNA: TGTGCCAGCAGGGAATTCAGCAATCAGCCCCAGCATTTT; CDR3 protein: CASREFSNQPQHF
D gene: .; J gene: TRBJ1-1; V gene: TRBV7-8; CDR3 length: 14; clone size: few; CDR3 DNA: TGTGCCAGCAGTCCGGAAAGGTCGCGGTATGAAGCTTTCTTT; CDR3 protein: CASSPERSRYEAFF
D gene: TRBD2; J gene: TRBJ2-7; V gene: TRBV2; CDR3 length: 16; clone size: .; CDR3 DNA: TGTGCCAGCATCACGGGGGGACCCACGGGGGCCTACGAGCAGTACTTC; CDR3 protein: CASITGGPTGAYEQYF
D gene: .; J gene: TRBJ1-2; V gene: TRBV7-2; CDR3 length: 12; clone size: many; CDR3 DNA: TGTGCCAGCAGCTCCCCTAACTATGGCTACACCTTC; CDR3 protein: CASSSPNYGYTF
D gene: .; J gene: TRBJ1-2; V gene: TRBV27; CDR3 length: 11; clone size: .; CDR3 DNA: TGTGCCAGCTATGGGGGAGTGGGCTACACCTTC; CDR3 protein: CASYGGVGYTF
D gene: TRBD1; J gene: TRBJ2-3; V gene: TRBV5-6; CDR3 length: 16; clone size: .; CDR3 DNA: TGTGCCAGCAGCACGGACCGGGACAGCAATTTAGATACGCAGTATTTT; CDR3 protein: CASSTDRDSNLDTQYF
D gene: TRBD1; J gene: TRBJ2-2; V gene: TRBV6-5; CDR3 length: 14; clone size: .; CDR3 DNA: TGTGCCAGCAGCCTGACAGGGAACCCCGGGGAGCTGTTTTTT; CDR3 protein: CASSLTGNPGELFF
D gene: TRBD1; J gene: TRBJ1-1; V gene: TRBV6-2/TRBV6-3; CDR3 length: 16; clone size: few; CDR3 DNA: TGTGCCAGCATCACCAGACAGGGGGCCATGAACACTGAAGCTTTCTTT; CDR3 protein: CASITRQGAMNTEAFF
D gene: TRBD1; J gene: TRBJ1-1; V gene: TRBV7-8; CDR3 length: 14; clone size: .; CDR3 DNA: TGTGCCAGCAGCCAATACACAGGGGACACTGAAGCTTTCTTT; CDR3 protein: CASSQYTGDTEAFF
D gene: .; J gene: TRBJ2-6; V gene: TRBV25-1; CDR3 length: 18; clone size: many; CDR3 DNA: TGTGCCAGCAGTCCTCAACATGGGGAAGCCTCTGGGGCCAACGTCCTGACTTTC; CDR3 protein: CASSPQHGEASGANVLTF
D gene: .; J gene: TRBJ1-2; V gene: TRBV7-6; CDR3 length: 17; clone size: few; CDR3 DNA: TGTGCCAGCAGCTTAGTGACAAAACCCACAACTAACTATGGCTACACCTTC; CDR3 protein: CASSLVTKPTTNYGYTF
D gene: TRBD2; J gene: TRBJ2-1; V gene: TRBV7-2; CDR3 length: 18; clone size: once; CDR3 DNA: TGTGCCAGCAGCTTAGATAATGTTGCGGGGGTACCCTACAATGAGCAGTTATTC; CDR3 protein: CASSLDNVAGVPYNEQLF
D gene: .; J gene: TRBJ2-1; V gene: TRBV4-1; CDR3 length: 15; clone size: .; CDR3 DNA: TGCGCCAGCAGCCAGGTGGACAGCGCCTACAATGAGCAGTTCTTC; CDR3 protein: CASSQVDSAYNEQFF
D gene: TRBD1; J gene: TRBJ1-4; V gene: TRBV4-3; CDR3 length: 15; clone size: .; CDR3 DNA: TGCGCCAGCAGCCAACAGGGGGCCGCTAATGAAAAACTGTTTTTT; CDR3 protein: CASSQQGAANEKLFF
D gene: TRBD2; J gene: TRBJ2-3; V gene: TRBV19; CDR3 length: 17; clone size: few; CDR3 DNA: TGTGCCAGTAGTATAGACCCCCCGGGACTAGCGGGCCTTACGCAGTATTTT; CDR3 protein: CASSIDPPGLAGLTQYF
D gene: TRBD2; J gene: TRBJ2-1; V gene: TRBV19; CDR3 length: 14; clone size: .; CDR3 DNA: TGTGCCAGTAAAGCCGGGGGGGATTACAATGAGCAGTTCTTC; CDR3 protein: CASKAGGDYNEQFF
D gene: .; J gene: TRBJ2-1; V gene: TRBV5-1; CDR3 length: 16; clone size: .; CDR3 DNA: TGCGCCAGCAGCTCTTGGGAGGGGGGGCGGGCCAATGAGCAGTTCTTC; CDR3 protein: CASSSWEGGRANEQFF
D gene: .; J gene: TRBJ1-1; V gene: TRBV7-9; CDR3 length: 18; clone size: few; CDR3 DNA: TGTGCCAGCAGGCATACCCGTGGACCCTGGGTGGGAAACACTGAAGCTTTCTTT; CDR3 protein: CASRHTRGPWVGNTEAFF
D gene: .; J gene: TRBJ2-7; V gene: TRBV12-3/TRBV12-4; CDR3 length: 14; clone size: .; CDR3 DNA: TGTGCCAGCAGTTTCGGCCAGGTCGGTTACGAGCAGTACTTC; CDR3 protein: CASSFGQVGYEQYF
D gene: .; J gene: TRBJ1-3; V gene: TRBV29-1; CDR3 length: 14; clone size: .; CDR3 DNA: TGCAGCGTCGCAGGGGTGAGCTCTGGAAACACCATATATTTT; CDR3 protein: CSVAGVSSGNTIYF
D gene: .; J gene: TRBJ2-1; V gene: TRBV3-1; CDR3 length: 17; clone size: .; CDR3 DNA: TGTGCCAGCAGCCAAGAAGGACCCGGGACGGCCTACAATGAGCAGTTCTTC; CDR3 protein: CASSQEGPGTAYNEQFF
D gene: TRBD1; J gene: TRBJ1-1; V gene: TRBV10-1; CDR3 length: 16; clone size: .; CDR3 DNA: TGCGCCAGCAGTCCGGGACAGAGACCCATGAACACTGAAGCTTTCTTT; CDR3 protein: CASSPGQRPMNTEAFF
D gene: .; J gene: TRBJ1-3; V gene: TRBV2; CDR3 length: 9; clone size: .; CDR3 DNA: TGTGCCAGCAGCCCGGGCCTATATTTT; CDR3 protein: CASSPGLYF